This entry features one T cell receptor (beta chain) sequence. The CDR3 extends over 17 amino acids. Germline CDR1 and CDR2: SGHRS and YFSETQ. The germline V and J ends were trimmed by 4 bases and 7 bases, with 26 bases remaining between them. This sample was included in a study of CD8 T cells in Susac syndrome. Across the whole study: Patients with Susac syndrome, at blood draw, were therapy-naive, on corticosteroids, or on intravenous immunoglobulin alone.

Reverse transcription used roughly 0.45 to 1 ug RNA and random hexamers. An immunoSEQ multiplex PCR generated amplified TCR beta CDR3 products spanning 54 Vbeta and 13 Jbeta. TCRdb re-called the immunoSEQ multiplex PCR reads through MiXCR, storing one row per CDR3 protein. The table lists around 130,000 distinct CDR3 sequences, around 94% of them singletons. Sequencing was carried out using CD8+ T cells from PBMCs. The chain carries TRBV5-1 and TRBJ1-1; D remains ambiguous. The sequence came from a human donor with Susac syndrome. The CDR3 DNA reads TGCGCCAGCAGCCCGTACCGGTCCGTAGTTACAATGGATGAAGCTTTCTTT. Protein product: CASSPYRSVVTMDEAFF.